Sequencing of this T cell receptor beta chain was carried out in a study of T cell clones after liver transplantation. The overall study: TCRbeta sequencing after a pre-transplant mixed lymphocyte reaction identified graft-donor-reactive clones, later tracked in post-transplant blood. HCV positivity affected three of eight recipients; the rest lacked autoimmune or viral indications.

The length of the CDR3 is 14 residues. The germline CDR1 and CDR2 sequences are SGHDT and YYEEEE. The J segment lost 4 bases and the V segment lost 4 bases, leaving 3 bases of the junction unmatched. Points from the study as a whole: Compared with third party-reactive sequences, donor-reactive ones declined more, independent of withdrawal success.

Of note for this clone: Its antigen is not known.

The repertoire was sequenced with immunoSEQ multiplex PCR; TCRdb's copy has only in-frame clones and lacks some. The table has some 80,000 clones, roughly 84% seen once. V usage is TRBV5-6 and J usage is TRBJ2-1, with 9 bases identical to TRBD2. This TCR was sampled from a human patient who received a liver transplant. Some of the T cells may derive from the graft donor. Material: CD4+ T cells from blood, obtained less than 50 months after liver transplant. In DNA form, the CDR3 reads TGTGCCAGCAGCCCCCTAGCGGGGTACAATGAGCAGTTCTTC. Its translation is CASSPLAGYNEQFF.